This TCR beta chain was obtained from a study of blood T cell repertoires in COVID-19. Clones were read by immunoSEQ multiplex PCR, and TCRdb kept only the in-frame ones, dropping some. Here the sample spans 250,000 to 350,000 clones, 75% to 90% being singletons. This CDR3 spans 13 amino acids. Germline V CDR1 and CDR2: SGHTS, YDEGEE. Trimming stripped 5 bases from V and 5 bases from J, with 13 bases between. The genes are TRBV5-8 and TRBJ1-1; perhaps TRBD1 as D (6 bases). This receptor was identified in a man younger than 35 with active or convalescent COVID-19. Sequencing used peripheral blood. In nucleotides, the CDR3 is TGTGCCAGCAGATCTGACAGGACGACTGAAGCTTTCTTT. Amino acids: CASRSDRTTEAFF.